These 32 T cell receptor beta chains came from one sample sequenced in a study of OX40 agonist ivuxolimab in advanced cancers. The method was immunoSEQ multiplex PCR; TCRdb's version includes in-frame clones alone and lacks a portion of them. The sample yields approximately 30,000 clones, around four fifths seen once. This specimen consisted of CD4+ or CD8+ T cells sorted from blood, obtained in a trial of the OX40 agonist ivuxolimab. The receptors derive from an adult with an advanced solid tumor such as melanoma, head and neck, liver or kidney cancer.

This chain uses TRBV2 with TRBJ1-5; 7 nucleotides align to TRBD1. V was pared by 5 bases and J by 7 bases, with 8 bases of the junction left unmatched. CDR1 is SNHLY, CDR2 FYNNEI, per germline. This CDR3 spans 14 amino acids. The CDR3 DNA reads TGTGCCAGCAGTACGCGGGACAGAGACCAGCCCCAGCATTTT. This translates into CASSTRDRDQPQHF.

The chain joins TRBV6-5 to TRBJ2-2, with a tentative D call TRBD2 (6 bases). Germline assignment: CDR1 MNHEY and CDR2 SVGAGI. The CDR3 covers 14 residues. Trimming pared 4 bases from V and 7 bases from J, leaving 13 bases between. The CDR3 DNA sequence: TGTGCCAGCAGTTTGGGCTGGGAGGACGGGGAGCTGTTTTTT. Amino acids: CASSLGWEDGELFF.

The chain recombines TRBV7-3 with TRBJ2-1; the D gene is possibly TRBD2 (5 bases). From germline, CDR1 is SGHTA and CDR2 FQGTGA. V gave up 5 bases and J gave up 3 bases, with 17 bases separating them. The CDR3 has 16 residues. The CDR3 DNA reads as TGTGCCAGCAGCCCCAACCCGGGGTTACACTACAATGAGCAGTTCTTC. Translation gives CASSPNPGLHYNEQFF.

The chain uses TRBV13 and TRBJ2-7; no clear D. Germline CDR1 reads PRHDT; CDR2 reads FYEKMQ (reference sequence). V dropped 6 bases and J dropped 4 bases, with 7 bases sitting between them. The CDR3 loop spans 11 amino acids. The CDR3 is CASSDVYEQYF. The DNA of the CDR3 is TGTGCCAGCAGTGACGTGTACGAGCAGTACTTC.

This clone appeared a few times. V and J are TRBV7-6 and TRBJ1-6; D is unresolved. CDR1 is SGHVS and CDR2 is FNYEAQ in the germline V gene. This CDR3 has 14 residues. V dropped 1 base and J dropped 7 bases, with 8 bases sitting between them. The DNA of the CDR3 is TGTGCCAGCAGCTTAGGGGGAACCAATTCACCCCTCCACTTT. Translation gives CASSLGGTNSPLHF.

V usage is TRBV7-3 and J usage is TRBJ2-7; D may match TRBD1 or TRBD2 (5 bases each). Trimming removed 4 bases at V and 1 base at J, with 14 bases between. The length of the CDR3 is 15 residues. Germline V gene lookup returns CDR1 SGHTA and CDR2 FQGTGA. The DNA of the CDR3 is TGTGCCAGCAGCTACTCCCGGTGGGGGTCCTACGAGCAGTACTTC. This gives the protein CASSYSRWGSYEQYF.

J is TRBJ2-2 and V is TRBV9, with D perhaps given as TRBD1 or TRBD2 (5 bases each). The ends were cut back, 0 bases at V and 2 bases at J, with 5 bases in the middle. CDR1 is SGDLS and CDR2 is YYNGEE in the germline V gene. This CDR3 spans 14 amino acids. The CDR3 is CASSVGDNTGELFF. CDR3 nucleotide sequence: TGTGCCAGCAGCGTAGGGGACAACACCGGGGAGCTGTTTTTT.

CDR3 sequence (DNA): TGTGCCAGCAGCCCCGGGTGGGCAGCGCTTAACTATGGCTACACCTTC. This encodes CASSPGWAALNYGYTF. The chain links TRBV7-9 to TRBJ1-2; D call uncertain. This CDR3 comprises 16 residues. Germline CDR1 SEHNR, CDR2 FQNEAQ (reference sequence). Trimming stripped 5 bases from V and 1 base from J, with 17 bases between.

As DNA, the CDR3 is TGTGCCAGCAGTTTATCCGGGGGGCTAGCCAAAAACATTCAGTACTTC. As protein: CASSLSGGLAKNIQYF. The genes are TRBV27 and TRBJ2-4, with TRBD2 as a possible D gene (7 bases). V lost 0 bases and J lost 0, with 9 bases in between. The CDR3 length is 16 residues. The germline V gene has CDR1 MNHEY and CDR2 SMNVEV (reference sequence).

A single count supports this clone. The rearrangement links TRBV15 to TRBJ2-1; unclear D gene. Germline lookup yields CDR1 LNHNV and CDR2 YYDKDF (reference sequence). There are 15 residues in the CDR3. The germline V and J ends were trimmed by 0 bases and 8 bases, with 14 bases remaining between them. CDR3 DNA sequence: TGTGCCACCAGCAGAGATAAAACATTTCTCGATGAGCAGTTCTTC. It is translated as CATSRDKTFLDEQFF.

This rearrangement joins TRBV5-1 to TRBJ1-2; 9 nucleotides align to TRBD1. The CDR3 has 14 amino acids. V shed 4 bases and J 3 bases; nucleotides not matched to a gene: 4. Germline V gives CDR1 SGHRS, CDR2 YFSETQ. The CDR3 sequence: CASSIQGADYGYTF. In DNA, the CDR3 is TGCGCCAGCAGCATACAGGGGGCGGACTATGGCTACACCTTC.

This chain joins TRBV19 and TRBJ2-5; 12 bases are a match to TRBD2. Germline V gives CDR1 LNHDA, CDR2 SQIVND (reference sequence). V shed 4 bases, J shed 2 bases, and the junction held 5 bases outside the gene matches. There are 16 residues in the CDR3. The CDR3, as DNA: TGTGCCAGTAGTACCACTAGCGGGGGGTCTCAAGAGACCCAGTACTTC. Encoded protein: CASSTTSGGSQETQYF.

The J gene is TRBJ2-3, the V gene TRBV7-9, with D perhaps matching TRBD2 (7 bases). Germline CDR1 and CDR2: SEHNR and FQNEAQ (reference sequence). CDR3 length: 15 residues. Trimming took off 0 bases at V and 2 bases at J, with 9 bases between the two ends. The CDR3 reads CASSLAGGHTDTQYF. The CDR3 bases are TGTGCCAGCAGCTTAGCGGGGGGGCACACAGATACGCAGTATTTT.

The V call is TRBV5-5, the J call TRBJ1-4; D remains unclear. Trimming took 4 bases from V and 3 from J, leaving 10 bases between them. The CDR3 consists of 14 residues. Germline V lookup: CDR1 SGHKS, CDR2 YYEKEE (reference sequence). The CDR3 loop is CASSRDSANEKLFF. In DNA form, the CDR3 reads TGTGCCAGCAGCAGGGATTCGGCTAATGAAAAACTGTTTTTT.

The gene calls are TRBV7-6 and TRBJ2-3; possibly TRBD2 for D (7 bases). This CDR3 contains 16 residues. Germline V gives CDR1 SGHVS, CDR2 FNYEAQ. Deletions cut 4 bases from V and 0 bases from J, with 14 bases between. CDR3 coding DNA: TGTGCCAGCAGCTCCACCGCGGGGGCTAGCACAGATACGCAGTATTTT. Its translation is CASSSTAGASTDTQYF.

The rearrangement links TRBV7-3 to TRBJ1-1; D is ambiguous. V gave up 2 bases and J gave up 1 base, with 5 bases separating them. Germline CDR1 and CDR2: SGHTA and FQGTGA. The length of the CDR3 is 13 residues. The CDR3 bases are TGTGCCAGCAGCTTACGACAGAACACTGAAGCTTTCTTT. It yields the protein CASSLRQNTEAFF. Full variable domain (missing parts from reference TRBV7-3 and TRBJ1-1): GAGVSQTPSNKVTEKGKYVELRCDPISGHTALYWYRQSLGQGPEFLIYFQGTGAADDSGLPNDRFFAVRPEGSVSTLKIQRTERGDSAVYLCASSLRQNTEAFFGQGTRLTVV.

V is TRBV5-4 and J is TRBJ2-7, with a weak D call TRBD1 (6 bases). V was trimmed by 3 bases and J by 3 bases, leaving 13 bases between them. The length of the CDR3 is 14 residues. The V gene's germline CDR1 is SGHNT and CDR2 YYREEE (reference sequence). In DNA form, the CDR3 reads TGTGCCAGCAGCTCAAAGGGACAAAACTACGAGCAGTACTTC. Translation: CASSSKGQNYEQYF.

This clone was seen a single time. The rearrangement joins TRBV6-5 to TRBJ2-5; the D is unclear. The CDR3 length is 14 residues. From germline, CDR1 is MNHEY and CDR2 SVGAGI. The V gene lost 0 bases and the J gene lost 4 bases, with 9 bases spanning the gap. Here the CDR3 reads CASSYSSNPETQYF. As DNA, the CDR3 is TGTGCCAGCAGTTACTCTAGTAACCCAGAGACCCAGTACTTC.

The J gene is TRBJ1-1, the V gene TRBV4-3, with no clear D. Germline loops: CDR1 LGHNA, CDR2 YSLEER. The V gene lost 0 bases and the J gene lost 4 bases, with 9 bases spanning the gap. The CDR3 runs 14 residues. The CDR3 coding sequence is TGCGCCAGCAGCCAAGATTCGTCCCCCACTGAAGCTTTCTTT. Translation gives CASSQDSSPTEAFF.

The J gene is TRBJ2-7, the V gene TRBV7-2; TRBD1 agrees at 9 bases. Trimming at V came to 5 bases and at J to 4 bases, leaving 6 bases not matched to a gene. Germline V lookup: CDR1 SGHTA, CDR2 FQGNSA. This CDR3 has 14 amino acids. The CDR3 reads CASSVGQGGYEQYF. For the CDR3, the DNA is TGTGCCAGCAGCGTGGGACAGGGAGGGTACGAGCAGTACTTC. Complete variable domain (other parts from reference TRBV7-2 and TRBJ2-7): GAGVSQSPSNKVTEKGKDVELRCDPISGHTALYWYRQSLGQGLEFLIYFQGNSAPDKSGLPSDRFSAERTGGSVSTLTIQRTQQEDSAVYLCASSVGQGGYEQYFGPGTRLTVT.

This clone was seen only once. The chain uses TRBV11-3 and TRBJ2-2; D remains unclear. CDR1 and CDR2 from the germline V gene are SGHNT and YENEEA. V was clipped by 3 bases and J by 8 bases, with 10 bases between them. The CDR3 loop spans 13 amino acids. The CDR3 DNA reads as TGTGCCAGCAGCTTCGGGTTAACGGGGGAGCTGTTTTTT. Protein sequence: CASSFGLTGELFF.

The rearrangement joins TRBV19 to TRBJ1-6; perhaps TRBD1 as D (5 bases). Deletions cut 4 bases from V and 16 bases from J, with 14 bases between. The CDR3 loop spans 12 amino acids. Germline V gene sequence: CDR1 LNHDA, CDR2 SQIVND (reference sequence). The CDR3 loop reads CASSTGLFGLHF. CDR3 coding DNA: TGTGCCAGTAGTACAGGGTTGTTCGGTCTCCACTTT.

In its sample, this clone was seen a few times. This chain connects TRBV7-2 to TRBJ2-3, with a tentative D call TRBD2 (5 bases). Trimming cost V 5 bases and J 8 bases, with 26 bases left between them. The germline V gene has CDR1 SGHTA and CDR2 FQGNSA. The CDR3 is 17 residues long. Written as DNA, the CDR3 is TGTGCCAGCAGCCAAAGGTGGATGGTTGACCGGAGCGGTACGCAGTATTTT. It translates to CASSQRWMVDRSGTQYF.

This sequence joins TRBV5-8 and TRBJ2-5; 11 nucleotides match TRBD1. The J call may be in error: the DNA end matches TRBJ2-7 better. The CDR3 is 15 residues long. The germline V gene encodes CDR1 SGHTS and CDR2 YDEGEE. The CDR3: CASRLSGTGGYEQYF. For the CDR3, the DNA is TGTGCCAGCAGGTTGTCCGGGACAGGGGGCTACGAGCAGTACTTC.

This sequence joins TRBV4-1 and TRBJ2-3; the match to TRBD2 covers 12 bases. Germline assignment: CDR1 MGHRA and CDR2 YSYEKL. The CDR3 runs 17 residues. J lost 5 bases, V lost 0 bases, and 6 bases had no gene match. The CDR3 DNA reads TGCGCCAGCAGCCAAGATCTTCTAGCGGGGGGGCAAGATACGCAGTATTTT. Translation gives CASSQDLLAGGQDTQYF.

In DNA, the CDR3 is TGTGCCAGCAGTCGGGGACGGACTAACTATGGCTACACCTTC. It codes for CASSRGRTNYGYTF. This chain connects TRBV6-6 to TRBJ1-2; tentatively, D is TRBD1 (5 bases). V was cut by 5 bases and J by 0 bases, with 10 bases left in between. The CDR3 covers 14 residues. CDR1 is MNHNY, CDR2 SVGAGI, per germline (reference sequence).

The sample holds a few counts of this clone. This chain uses TRBV7-9 with TRBJ2-1, with 10 bases that match TRBD1. The CDR3 has 14 residues. Trimming cost V 2 bases and J 7 bases; bases outside gene matches: 2. Germline CDR1 reads SEHNR; CDR2 reads FQNEAQ (reference sequence). The CDR3 bases are TGTGCCAGCAGCTTAAGGGACAGGGGAAATGAGCAGTTCTTC. Its protein product is CASSLRDRGNEQFF.

The chain employs TRBV7-2 and TRBJ1-6, with 9 bases aligning to TRBD1. J was trimmed by 6 bases and V by 3 bases; bases with no gene match: 3. The CDR3 has 15 residues. From germline, CDR1 is SGHTA and CDR2 FQGNSA. The CDR3 DNA follows: TGTGCCAGCAGCTTGGGACAGGGTTTTAATTCACCCCTCCACTTT. It is translated as CASSLGQGFNSPLHF.

The rearrangement joins TRBV10-2 to TRBJ2-7, with 7 nucleotides matching TRBD2. V lost 4 bases and J lost 2; bases outside the gene matches: 2. Germline V gene sequence: CDR1 WSHSY, CDR2 SAAADI. The CDR3 extends over 13 amino acids. In nucleotides, the CDR3 is TGCGCCAGCAGTGCGGGGGGTCCCTACGAGCAGTACTTC. Its protein is CASSAGGPYEQYF.

Concerning this clone: This may be a read error: a much more frequent sequence differs by one nucleotide. Here the CDR3 DNA reads TGTGCCAGCAGCTTAGGGGACTATGGCTACACCTTC. Amino acids: CASSLGDYGYTF. This chain links TRBV7-9 with TRBJ1-2; D not certain. The CDR3 has 12 residues. The V end lost 1 base, the J end lost 3 bases, and 3 bases lay between the germline ends. Germline CDR1 reads SEHNR; CDR2 reads FQNEAQ (reference sequence).

The J gene is TRBJ2-1, the V gene TRBV1; the DNA was not used to check the table's D call, TRBD2. TRBV1 is reported as a pseudogene. This CDR3 spans 17 amino acids. This chain's CDR3 is CTSSQPRVQRGENEQFF. CDR3 nucleotide sequence: TGCACCAGCAGCCAACCAAGAGTCCAGCGGGGAGAGAATGAGCAGTTCTTC.

The gene calls are TRBV5-1 and TRBJ2-2; no reliable D call. This CDR3 has 13 amino acids. Trimming shortened V by 4 bases and J by 5 bases, and 9 bases separated the two germline ends. From germline, CDR1 is SGHRS and CDR2 YFSETQ. CDR3 amino acids: CASSDDLTGELFF. In DNA, the CDR3 is TGCGCCAGCAGCGATGATCTGACCGGGGAGCTGTTTTTT. Filled out from reference TRBV5-1 and TRBJ2-2, the complete variable domain reads KAGVTQTPRYLIKTRGQQVTLSCSPISGHRSVSWYQQTPGQGLQFLFEYFSETQRNKGNFPGRFSGRQFSNSRSEMNVSTLELGDSALYLCASSDDLTGELFFGEGSRLTVL.